This T cell receptor beta chain came from a study of graft-versus-host responses after intestinal transplantation. Whole-study findings and limits: Association was observed between peak circulating GvH clone levels and early post-transplant HvG declines. Within the allografts of patients who had graft-donor T cell macrochimerism, graft-versus-host to host-versus-graft clonal ratios were high. There were GvH clones found in recipient marrow, and some of them appeared first in ileum or blood.

About this clone itself: Its specificity is unknown.

Profiled with immunoSEQ multiplex PCR; TCRdb holds only in-frame clones, not every one. Of about 64,000 clones in the sample, around 90% are singletons; the top ten hold around 7.1%. V shed 6 bases and J shed 3 bases, with 12 bases lying between them. Germline CDR1 and CDR2: SGHAT and FQNNGV. The CDR3 is 15 amino acids. Marrow collected post-transplant originated from the posterior iliac crest or another site. The chain carries TRBV11-2 and TRBJ1-6; D is uncertain. This receptor was taken from a human patient who received an intestinal transplant, so some T cells may come from the graft donor. This specimen was bone marrow, taken 700 to 850 days after intestinal transplantation. Written as DNA, the CDR3 is TGTGCCAGCAGAGCGGGCCCGATCTATAATTCACCCCTCCACTTT. Translated, it gives CASRAGPIYNSPLHF.